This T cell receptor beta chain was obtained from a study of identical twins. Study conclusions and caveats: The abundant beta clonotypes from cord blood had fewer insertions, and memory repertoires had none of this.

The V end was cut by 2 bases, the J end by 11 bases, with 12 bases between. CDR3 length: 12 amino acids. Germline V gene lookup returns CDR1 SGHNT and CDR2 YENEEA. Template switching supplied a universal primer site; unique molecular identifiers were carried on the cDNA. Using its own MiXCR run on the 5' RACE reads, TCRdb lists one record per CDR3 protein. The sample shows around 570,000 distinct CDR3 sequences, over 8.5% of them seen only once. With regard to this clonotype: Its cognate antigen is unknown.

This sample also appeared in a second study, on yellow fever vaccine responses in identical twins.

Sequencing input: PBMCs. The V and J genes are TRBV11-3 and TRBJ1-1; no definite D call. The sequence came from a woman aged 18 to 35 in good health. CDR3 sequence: CASSLNGFGAFF. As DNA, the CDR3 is TGTGCCAGCAGCTTAAATGGGTTTGGCGCTTTCTTT.